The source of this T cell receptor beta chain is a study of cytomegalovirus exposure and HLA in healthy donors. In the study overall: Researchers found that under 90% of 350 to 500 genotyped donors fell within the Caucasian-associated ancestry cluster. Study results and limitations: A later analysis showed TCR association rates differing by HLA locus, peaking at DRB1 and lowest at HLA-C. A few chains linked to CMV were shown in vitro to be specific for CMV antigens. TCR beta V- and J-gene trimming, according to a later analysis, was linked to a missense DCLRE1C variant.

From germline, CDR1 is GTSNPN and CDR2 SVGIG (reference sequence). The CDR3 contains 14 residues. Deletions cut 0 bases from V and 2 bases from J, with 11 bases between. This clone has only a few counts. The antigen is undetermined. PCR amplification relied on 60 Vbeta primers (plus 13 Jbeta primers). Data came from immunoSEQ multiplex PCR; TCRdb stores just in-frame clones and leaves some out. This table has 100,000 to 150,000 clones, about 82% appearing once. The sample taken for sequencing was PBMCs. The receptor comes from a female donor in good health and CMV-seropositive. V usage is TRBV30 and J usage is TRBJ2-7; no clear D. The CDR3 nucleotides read TGTGCCTGGAGTGTAGGCGGTCTCACCTACGAGCAGTACTTC. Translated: CAWSVGGLTYEQYF. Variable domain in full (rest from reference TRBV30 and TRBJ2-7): SQTIHQWPATLVQPVGSPLSLECTVEGTSNPNLYWYRQAAGRGLQLLFYSVGIGQISSEVPQNLSASRPQDRQFILSSKKLLLSDSGFYLCAWSVGGLTYEQYFGPGTRLTVT.